Sequencing of this T cell receptor (beta chain) was carried out in a study of T cells after yellow fever vaccination. This clonotype was picked up a small number of times. Its antigen remains unidentified. A single record per CDR3 protein comes from TCRdb applying MiXCR to the 5' RACE reads. There are hundreds of thousands of distinct CDR3 sequences in the sample; around 13% occur only once, and more than 3% lies in the top ten. Regarding the study as a whole: The secondary response showed a weaker magnitude and a faster peak, day 5 versus 15.

CDR1 and CDR2 (germline): MGHDK, SYGVNS. This CDR3 is built from 13 residues. Unmatched junction bases numbered 3, after V lost 6 bases and J lost 1 base. The specimen comprised CD4+ T cells sorted from PBMCs, sampled 15 days after the yellow fever booster vaccination. V and J are TRBV25-1 and TRBJ2-7, with 7 nucleotides matching TRBD1. The TCR was taken from a man between 18 and 29 years old who received the YFV17D yellow fever vaccine. The CDR3 sequence: CASSKQGSYEQYF. CDR3 nucleotide sequence: TGTGCCAGCAGCAAACAGGGGTCCTACGAGCAGTACTTC.